The 20 T cell receptor beta chains given below trace back to one sample, sequenced in a study of blood T cell repertoires in COVID-19. Clones were read by immunoSEQ multiplex PCR, and TCRdb kept only the in-frame ones, dropping some. This sample yields nearly 55,000 clones, of which 60% to 85% are seen a single time; under 15% belongs to the top ten. Material for sequencing was peripheral blood. These receptors were taken from a human donor with active or convalescent COVID-19. The donor label of this sample is uncertain.

V gene TRBV4-1 combines with J gene TRBJ2-1; D might be TRBD1 (6 bases). Trimming left V 3 bases short and J 5 bases short, with 17 bases between. In germline, CDR1 is MGHRA, CDR2 YSYEKL. The CDR3 length is 16 residues. Here the CDR3 DNA reads TGCGCCAGCAGCCAGGGAGCAGGGGCCCCCCACAATGAGCAGTTCTTC. Protein: CASSQGAGAPHNEQFF.

J is TRBJ1-3 and V is TRBV11-2; D call uncertain. The V gene lost 1 base and the J gene lost 3 bases, with 10 bases spanning the gap. The CDR3 totals 15 residues. CDR1 SGHAT and CDR2 FQNNGV come from the germline V gene. The CDR3 is CASSLVWGGGNTIYF. CDR3 sequence (DNA): TGTGCCAGCAGCTTAGTTTGGGGAGGTGGAAACACCATATATTTT.

The chain carries TRBV10-3 and TRBJ1-2; D perhaps matches TRBD1 (6 bases). The germline CDR1 and CDR2 sequences are ENHRY and SYGVKD. The CDR3 is 17 residues long. Trimming removed 4 bases from V and 1 base from J, with 19 bases in between. CDR3 DNA sequence: TGTGCCATCAGTGGGACCGACAGGCCCCCTTTTAACTATGGCTACACCTTC. Translating it yields CAISGTDRPPFNYGYTF.

The genes are TRBV15 and TRBJ1-2; D perhaps matches TRBD1 (5 bases). The germline V gene encodes CDR1 LNHNV and CDR2 YYDKDF (reference sequence). This CDR3 comprises 16 residues. The V end was cut by 4 bases, the J end by 3 bases, with 18 bases between. CDR3 nucleotides: TGTGCCACCAGCAAAGAGTATGGAGGGGCAGACTATGGCTACACCTTC. This encodes CATSKEYGGADYGYTF.

J is TRBJ2-7 and V is TRBV6-5; TRBD2 aligns across 8 bases. This CDR3 is built from 13 residues. CDR1 is MNHEY, CDR2 SVGAGI, per germline. After removal of 11 bases from V and 3 bases from J, the junction contained 9 bases not matched to a gene. CDR3 region: CASGREGRYEQYF. Written as DNA, the CDR3 is TGTGCCTCGGGACGGGAGGGCCGCTACGAGCAGTACTTC.

This clone came up once. The chain carries TRBV7-8 and TRBJ2-2; 8 nucleotides agree with TRBD2. This CDR3 is built from 14 residues. Per the germline V gene, CDR1 is SGHVS and CDR2 is FQNEAQ. Trimming at V came to 9 bases and at J to 5 bases, leaving 8 bases not matched to a gene. As DNA, the CDR3 is TGTGCCAGGCCGGCGGGAGGCGGAACCGGGGAGCTGTTTTTT. Translation gives CARPAGGGTGELFF.

The chain has TRBV5-8 and TRBJ2-7, with 9 bases aligning to TRBD2. V shed 7 bases, J shed 1 base, and the junction held 6 bases outside the gene matches. CDR1 and CDR2 (germline): SGHTS, YDEGEE. CDR3 length equals 14 residues. As DNA, the CDR3 is TGTGCCAGCTACTCGACTAGCGGTTCCTACGAGCAGTACTTC. It translates to CASYSTSGSYEQYF.

This rearrangement joins TRBV6-2 or TRBV6-3 to TRBJ2-3; the D gene is possibly TRBD2 (5 bases). V lost 0 bases to trimming and J lost 4 bases, with 11 bases between them. The CDR3 runs to 15 residues. From germline, CDR1 is MNHEY and CDR2 SVGEGT. CDR3: CASSYSSGPPDTQYF. The DNA for the CDR3 is TGTGCCAGCAGTTACTCGAGCGGTCCCCCAGATACGCAGTATTTT.

This chain uses TRBV6-4 with TRBJ1-5; D might be TRBD1 (6 bases). The CDR3 spans 14 residues. Trimming left V 2 bases short and J 6 bases short, with 11 bases between. Germline CDR1 MRHNA, CDR2 SNTAGT. The CDR3: CASSDGGAGQPQHF. The CDR3 coding sequence is TGTGCCAGCAGTGACGGGGGGGCCGGTCAGCCCCAGCATTTT.

The gene calls are TRBV4-2 and TRBJ2-1, with D uncertain. The CDR3 contains 15 residues. Germline lookup yields CDR1 LGHNA and CDR2 YNFKEQ. Trimming stripped 0 bases from V and 2 bases from J, with 8 bases between. The chain's CDR3 is CASSQDDTTYNEQFF. The DNA of the CDR3 is TGTGCCAGCAGCCAAGATGACACCACCTACAATGAGCAGTTCTTC.

The chain uses TRBV7-2 and TRBJ2-2; D remains ambiguous. V was trimmed by 1 base and J by 13 bases, leaving 10 bases between them. The germline gives CDR1 SGHTA, CDR2 FQGNSA. The CDR3 extends over 12 amino acids. The CDR3 protein is CASSLGGWLLFF. The DNA for the CDR3 is TGTGCCAGCAGCTTAGGCGGCTGGCTGCTGTTTTTT. The whole variable domain, remainder taken from reference TRBV7-2 and TRBJ2-2, is GAGVSQSPSNKVTEKGKDVELRCDPISGHTALYWYRQSLGQGLEFLIYFQGNSAPDKSGLPSDRFSAERTGGSVSTLTIQRTQQEDSAVYLCASSLGGWLLFFGEGSRLTVL.

V is TRBV6-5 and J is TRBJ1-4; D might be TRBD1 (5 bases). Germline V gene data show CDR1 as MNHEY and CDR2 as SVGAGI. The CDR3 covers 13 residues. Trimming left V 8 bases short and J 5 bases short, with 12 bases between. CDR3 DNA sequence: TGTGCCAGCGACGACAGTTGGAATGAAAAACTGTTTTTT. It specifies CASDDSWNEKLFF.

The chain has TRBV29-1 and TRBJ1-1; no firm D call. CDR1 SQVTM and CDR2 ANQGSEA come from the germline V gene. This CDR3 comprises 12 residues. The V end was cut by 3 bases, the J end by 5 bases, with 10 bases between. CDR3 coding DNA: TGCAGCGTTGAGATTTACGGGACTGAAGCTTTCTTT. Its protein product is CSVEIYGTEAFF.

In this sample, this clone turned up once. V gene TRBV5-1 combines with J gene TRBJ2-1, with TRBD1 as a possible D gene (6 bases). Germline CDR1 SGHRS, CDR2 YFSETQ. This CDR3 has 17 residues. V shed 2 bases and J shed 0 bases, with 15 bases lying between them. Here the CDR3 reads CASSFPGAGSSYNEQFF. DNA of the CDR3: TGCGCCAGCAGCTTTCCAGGGGCAGGAAGCTCCTACAATGAGCAGTTCTTC.

The chain has TRBV11-2 and TRBJ2-2; 10 nucleotides agree with TRBD2. V shed 0 bases and J 4 bases; nucleotides not matched to a gene: 8. The CDR3 covers 18 residues. Per the germline V gene, CDR1 is SGHAT and CDR2 is FQNNGV. This chain's CDR3 is CASSLDFQLAGLTGELFF. The CDR3 DNA reads as TGTGCCAGCAGCTTAGATTTCCAACTAGCGGGACTCACCGGGGAGCTGTTTTTT.

J is TRBJ1-2 and V is TRBV30; D is ambiguous. The CDR3 is made up of 12 amino acids. Trimming removed 2 bases from V and 3 bases from J, with 7 bases in between. Germline loops: CDR1 GTSNPN, CDR2 SVGIG (reference sequence). The CDR3 region has the DNA TGTGCCTGGAGTACGGGGTACTATGGCTACACCTTC. Translation gives CAWSTGYYGYTF.

DNA for the CDR3: TGTGCCAGTATCACAGAGTTCGGGACGAGGCAGGGGTTATGGTACGAGCAGTACTTC. This sequence encodes CASITEFGTRQGLWYEQYF. This chain connects TRBV19 to TRBJ2-7; D is perhaps TRBD1 (6 bases). V shed 7 bases and J shed 4 bases, with 32 bases lying between them. The CDR3 sequence is 19 residues long. The V gene's germline CDR1 is LNHDA and CDR2 SQIVND (reference sequence). The full variable domain, in which reference TRBV19 and TRBJ2-7 provide the parts outside the CDR3, is DGGITQSPKYLFRKEGQNVTLSCEQNLNHDAMYWYRQDPGQGLRLIYYSQIVNDFQKGDIAEGYSVSREKKESFPLTVTSAQKNPTAFYLCASITEFGTRQGLWYEQYFGPGTRLTVT.

The chain combines TRBV6-5 with TRBJ2-1; D unclear. Trimming stripped 2 bases from V and 7 bases from J, with 6 bases between. From germline, CDR1 is MNHEY and CDR2 SVGAGI. This CDR3 is 12 amino acids long. The DNA of the CDR3 is TGTGCCAGCAGTTACAGCAGGAATGAGCAGTTCTTC. As protein: CASSYSRNEQFF.

The genes are TRBV6-4 and TRBJ2-5; 10 bases are shared with TRBD2. Germline CDR1 is MRHNA and CDR2 is SNTAGT. The CDR3 runs 15 residues. Unmatched junction bases numbered 6, after V lost 6 bases and J lost 2 bases. The CDR3 sequence: CASSPSSGSQETQYF. CDR3 DNA: TGTGCCAGCAGCCCGTCTAGCGGGAGTCAAGAGACCCAGTACTTC.

This clone came up a few times. The CDR3 loop reads CASNAPRGDSLMNTEAFF. The CDR3 coding sequence is TGTGCCAGCAACGCGCCCAGGGGGGACAGCCTAATGAACACTGAAGCTTTCTTT. The genes are TRBV28 and TRBJ1-1, with 7 bases fitting TRBD1. From germline, CDR1 is MDHEN and CDR2 SYDVKM. The CDR3 runs 18 residues. The ends lost 7 bases at V and 0 bases at J; junction bases unmatched: 17.